The rows below give T cell receptor beta chains drawn from one sample of a study of shared clonotypes between healthy human individuals. Measured with immunoSEQ multiplex PCR; TCRdb has only the in-frame clones, and not every one. Seen here are hundreds of thousands of clones, less than 80% observed once, and the top ten hold roughly 2%. Input material: memory CD4+ T cells sorted from blood. Receptors originate from a woman aged 25 to 39 in good health. Both conserved end residues are part of each CDR3. D genes are given only for firm matches. Clone size is stated in some rows and not others, as once, few, many or a class when expanded.

j_gene,abundance,d_gene,v_gene,CDR3nt,CDR3aa
TRBJ1-1,many,TRBD1,TRBV19,TGTGCCAGTATAGACGAGAACAGGGGCAACACTGAAGCTTTCTTT,CASIDENRGNTEAFF
TRBJ2-7,.,TRBD2,TRBV6-4,TGTGCCAGCAGTGACCCAACTAGCGCCCTTAGCGAGCAGTACTTC,CASSDPTSALSEQYF
TRBJ1-4,.,TRBD1,TRBV5-1,TGCGCCAGCAGCCCACCGGGACAGGGGGGAACTAATGAAAAACTGTTTTTT,CASSPPGQGGTNEKLFF
TRBJ2-1,.,TRBD1,TRBV19,TGTGCCAGTAGTAAGACAGGGGATTTGTTCTTC,CASSKTGDLFF
TRBJ1-5,.,TRBD1,TRBV6-1,TGTGCCAGCAGTAATTCCGGGACAGAAGAGCCCCAGCATTTT,CASSNSGTEEPQHF
TRBJ2-7,.,.,TRBV25-1,TGTGCCAGCAGTGAATGGGGTATGAGGACACCGGAGGAGTACGAGCAGTACTTC,CASSEWGMRTPEEYEQYF
TRBJ1-1,.,TRBD1,TRBV4-1,TGCGCCAGCAGCCGTAGTGACAGGGTTGGAACTGAAGCTTTCTTT,CASSRSDRVGTEAFF
TRBJ1-5,.,.,TRBV12-1,TGTGCCAGCAGCTGCCGGGACAGGGGGCGATACGGTCAGCCCCAGCATTTT,CASSCRDRGRYGQPQHF
TRBJ2-2,once,.,TRBV28,TGTGCCAGCAGTTACTACGCTGACGGACAGGAGCTGTTTTTT,CASSYYADGQELFF
TRBJ2-1,.,TRBD2,TRBV29-1,TGCAGCGTTGAAGCTCTACTATGGGGGGGACTAGCGGGAGTGGGTAATGAGCAGTTCTTC,CSVEALLWGGLAGVGNEQFF
TRBJ2-2,.,TRBD1,TRBV28,TGTGCCAGCAGTTCGCCGGACAGGGGGTACACCGGGGAGCTGTTTTTT,CASSSPDRGYTGELFF
TRBJ1-3,.,.,TRBV18,TGTGCCAGCTCACCAACTCCTGGAAACACCATATATTTT,CASSPTPGNTIYF
TRBJ2-5,.,.,TRBV5-1,TGCGCCAGCAGCTCTCCCCCGGAGCAGACCCAGTACTTC,CASSSPPEQTQYF
TRBJ2-3,.,TRBD2,TRBV5-1,TGCGCCAGCAGCTACTACGGACTAGCGGGAGATTTAGATACGCAGTATTTT,CASSYYGLAGDLDTQYF
TRBJ1-1,.,TRBD1,TRBV5-1,TGCGCCAGCAGCATAGGGGACAGCAAAAACACTGAAGCTTTCTTT,CASSIGDSKNTEAFF
TRBJ1-1,.,.,TRBV5-8,TGTGCCAGCAGCACGGAGAGGAACACTGAAGCTTTCTTT,CASSTERNTEAFF
TRBJ1-2,.,.,TRBV28,TGTGCCAGCAGTCCAACCGGAACGCAGGGTCACTATGGCTACACCTTC,CASSPTGTQGHYGYTF
TRBJ1-1,once,TRBD1,TRBV7-9,TGTGCCAGCAGCCAAACCGGGACAGGAGATTGGAGCACTGAAGCTTTCTTT,CASSQTGTGDWSTEAFF
TRBJ2-1,.,.,TRBV5-6,TGTGCCAGCAGCTTGACTCTGGAGAGGAGGAATGAGCAGTTCTTC,CASSLTLERRNEQFF
TRBJ2-1,few,TRBD2,TRBV19,TGTGCCAGTAGTTGGCGGACTAGCGGCGATGAGCAGTTCTTC,CASSWRTSGDEQFF
TRBJ2-2,.,TRBD2,TRBV5-1,TGCGCCAGCAGCTTGGGACTAGCGGGACCCGGGGAGCTGTTTTTT,CASSLGLAGPGELFF
TRBJ2-3,many,TRBD2,TRBV29-1,TGCAGCGTAGCGGGAGGGGCCACAGATACGCAGTATTTT,CSVAGGATDTQYF
TRBJ2-1,.,.,TRBV7-2,TGTGCCAGCCTCCCATGGGCCGGGGACCGTGAGCAGTTCTTC,CASLPWAGDREQFF
TRBJ1-2,.,TRBD1,TRBV18,TGTGCCAGCTCACAAAAGACAGGGGACTATGGCTACACCTTC,CASSQKTGDYGYTF
TRBJ2-1,.,.,TRBV6-5,TGTGCCAGCAGTTACTCTAAAGGGGTCAATGAGCAGTTCTTC,CASSYSKGVNEQFF
TRBJ2-7,.,.,TRBV7-3,TGTGCCAGCAGCCCGGGGGCCGGGGCCACCTACGAGCAGTACTTC,CASSPGAGATYEQYF